Sequencing of this TCR beta chain was carried out in a study of cytomegalovirus exposure and HLA in healthy donors. CDR1 is SGHDT and CDR2 is YYEEEE in the germline V gene. The V end lost 4 bases, the J end lost 5 bases, and 18 bases lay between the germline ends. The CDR3 contains 15 residues. Vbeta (60) and Jbeta (13) primers were used in the PCR. The data were produced by immunoSEQ multiplex PCR, yet TCRdb's version contains in-frame clones alone and is incomplete. The sample yields fewer than 200,000 clones, around 80% seen once. This chain uses TRBV5-6 with TRBJ1-1; D may be TRBD1 (6 bases). The source of this sequence is a man younger than 45 in good health and CMV-seronegative. The sample was PBMCs. In DNA form, the CDR3 reads TGTGCCAGCAGCCCCAAGGGGGGGCGCTTAACTGAAGCTTTCTTT. This codes for CASSPKGGRLTEAFF.